A selection of T cell receptor beta chains follows, all from one sample in a study of neurological immune-mediated disorders. TCRdb processed the 5' RACE reads anew with MiXCR; each CDR3 protein has one entry. This sample has about 80,000 distinct CDR3 sequences, with 5.8% found just once. The sequenced sample was PBMCs. These receptors all come from a woman in her sixties with multiple sclerosis. Each CDR3 is given with its conserved first and last residue. A D gene is named only where the DNA matches it firmly. Not every row has a clone size; where given, it reads once, few, many or a size class.

j_gene | len | v_gene | abundance | d_gene | CDR3nt | CDR3aa
TRBJ2-7 | 14 | TRBV20-1 | many | . | TGCAGTGCTAGATCCTCCAGGCTAGCCTACGAGCAGTACTTC | CSARSSRLAYEQYF
TRBJ1-5 | 12 | TRBV12-3/TRBV12-4 | few | . | TGTGCCAGCAGTACAGGGTATCAGCCCCAGCATTTT | CASSTGYQPQHF
TRBJ1-2 | 15 | TRBV4-1 | many | . | TGCGCCAGCAGCCAAGGCTTCGGGTCCGCAGGTGGCTACACCTTC | CASSQGFGSAGGYTF
TRBJ1-5 | 16 | TRBV6-2/TRBV6-3 | many | . | TGTGCCAGCAGTTACTCAGCAGGCTTTGGGAATCAGCCCCAGCATTTT | CASSYSAGFGNQPQHF
TRBJ1-4 | 15 | TRBV5-4 | . | TRBD1 | TGTGCCAGCAGCATAGCAGGGGGCGAGAATGAAAAACTGTTTTTT | CASSIAGGENEKLFF
TRBJ1-1 | 14 | TRBV11-2 | . | . | TGTGCCAGCAGCTTAGTAACGGTGACGGGTGAAGCTTTCTTT | CASSLVTVTGEAFF
TRBJ2-1 | 16 | TRBV6-2/TRBV6-3 | many | TRBD2 | TGTGCCAGCAGTTACGGATGGGCGGGGGGTGACAATGAGCAGTTCTTC | CASSYGWAGGDNEQFF
TRBJ1-2 | 15 | TRBV7-2 | many | . | TGTGCCAGCAGCTTAGGAGTTGAAAATAACTATGGCTACACCTTC | CASSLGVENNYGYTF
TRBJ2-4 | 16 | TRBV20-1 | many | TRBD1 | TGCAGTGCTAGATGGGGACAGTCACTAGCCAAAAACATTCAGTACTTC | CSARWGQSLAKNIQYF
TRBJ2-7 | 12 | TRBV7-2 | many | . | TGTGCCAGCAGCTTAGGGACCGACGAGCAGTACTTC | CASSLGTDEQYF
TRBJ1-5 | 16 | TRBV30 | many | TRBD1 | TGTGCCTGGAGTGCTATAGGACAGGCTGGCAATCAGCCCCAGCATTTT | CAWSAIGQAGNQPQHF
TRBJ2-5 | 15 | TRBV6-5 | many | . | TGTGCCAGCAGCCCCCGATTCAGGGGACAAGAGACCCAGTACTTC | CASSPRFRGQETQYF
TRBJ2-1 | 16 | TRBV5-1 | few | . | TGCGCCAGCAATCCCAGGGCGGGGGCCTCCTACAATGAGCAGTTCTTC | CASNPRAGASYNEQFF
TRBJ1-5 | 15 | TRBV6-5 | . | . | TGTGCCAGCAGCCCCACCGGGAGAAACAATCAGCCCCAGCATTTT | CASSPTGRNNQPQHF
TRBJ2-2 | 15 | TRBV9 | many | . | TGTGCCAGCAGCGTGGGACAACCTAACACCGGGGAGCTGTTTTTT | CASSVGQPNTGELFF
TRBJ1-5 | 14 | TRBV30 | few | . | TGTGCCTGGGCCGGGACAAGGGGGGATCAGCCCCAGCATTTT | CAWAGTRGDQPQHF
TRBJ2-7 | 14 | TRBV10-3 | many | TRBD2 | TGTGCCATCAACGGACTAGCGGGGTCTTACGAGCAGTACTTC | CAINGLAGSYEQYF
TRBJ2-3 | 17 | TRBV3-1 | many | . | TGTGCCAGCAGCCCCCTTAAGAGGGGGGGTGTGACAGATACGCAGTATTTT | CASSPLKRGGVTDTQYF
TRBJ1-6 | 14 | TRBV20-1 | many | . | TGCAGTGCTCCCCTAAGACGCTATAATTCACCCCTCCACTTT | CSAPLRRYNSPLHF
TRBJ2-1 | 20 | TRBV3-1 | many | TRBD2 | TGTGCCAGCAGCCGAACGGGACTAGCGGGGACGCCTGGCTCCTACAATGAGCAGTTCTTC | CASSRTGLAGTPGSYNEQFF
TRBJ2-3 | 16 | TRBV4-1 | many | . | TGCGCCAGCAGCCAGAACCTAGCGACTAGCACAGATACGCAGTATTTT | CASSQNLATSTDTQYF
TRBJ1-1 | 15 | TRBV6-5 | many | TRBD1 | TGTGCCAGCAGTTACTCGACACCCCAGGGGGCTGAAGCTTTCTTT | CASSYSTPQGAEAFF
TRBJ1-5 | 13 | TRBV20-1 | many | . | TGCAGTGCTAGAGATCCGCATAATCAGCCCCAGCATTTT | CSARDPHNQPQHF
TRBJ1-1 | 10 | TRBV10-2 | many | . | TGCGCCACTTGGAACACTGAAGCTTTCTTT | CATWNTEAFF
TRBJ2-7 | 15 | TRBV12-3/TRBV12-4 | many | TRBD1 | TGTGCCAGCAGCCGTTACCCCGGGACAGCCGAAGGGCAGTACTTC | CASSRYPGTAEGQYF
TRBJ2-1 | 16 | TRBV20-1 | many | TRBD2 | TGCAGTGCTACGCCCCACCAGCGGGGGAACTACAATGAGCAGTTCTTC | CSATPHQRGNYNEQFF
TRBJ1-2 | 13 | TRBV29-1 | many | . | TGCAGCGTTGAACGACGGGGTGCCTATGGCTACACCTTC | CSVERRGAYGYTF
TRBJ2-7 | 14 | TRBV20-1 | many | TRBD2 | TGCAGTGCTAGCTCGGGACTAGCATCCGACGAGCAGTACTTC | CSASSGLASDEQYF
TRBJ2-1 | 15 | TRBV24-1 | many | . | TGTGCCACCAGTGAACTGAGGGGCTCCTACAATGAGCAGTTCTTC | CATSELRGSYNEQFF
TRBJ2-7 | 16 | TRBV20-1 | many | . | TGCAGTGCTAGAGTTCGCGGGGGCCACCCTTCCTACGAGCAGTACTTC | CSARVRGGHPSYEQYF
TRBJ1-2 | 13 | TRBV9 | many | . | TGTGCCAGCAGCCCCCGGGACCGCTATGGCTACACCTTC | CASSPRDRYGYTF
TRBJ1-1 | 14 | TRBV5-1 | . | . | TGCGCCAGCAGTCAAGACGGATTGAACACTGAAGCTTTCTTT | CASSQDGLNTEAFF
TRBJ1-2 | 15 | TRBV4-2 | many | TRBD1 | TGTGCCAGCAGCCAAGCCCAGACAGGGAACTATGGCTACACCTTC | CASSQAQTGNYGYTF
TRBJ1-5 | 16 | TRBV4-1 | many | TRBD1 | TGCGCCAGCAGCCAAGATCGGACAGGGGCGTATCAGCCCCAGCATTTT | CASSQDRTGAYQPQHF
TRBJ1-2 | 13 | TRBV7-8 | many | . | TGTGCCAGCAGCCCCCAGAATTCCTATGGCTACACCTTC | CASSPQNSYGYTF
TRBJ2-7 | 12 | TRBV12-3/TRBV12-4 | many | . | TGTGCCAGCAGCGAGTCCGGCTTCGAGCAGTACTTC | CASSESGFEQYF
TRBJ1-1 | 15 | TRBV9 | . | . | TGTGCCAGCAGCGTACACAGGGACATGAACACTGAAGCTTTCTTT | CASSVHRDMNTEAFF
TRBJ2-1 | 12 | TRBV10-3 | many | . | TGTGCCATCAGTGAGGGTGGCGATGAGCAGTTCTTC | CAISEGGDEQFF
TRBJ2-5 | 17 | TRBV20-1 | many | TRBD2 | TGCAGTGCTACAGGACTAGCGGGAACCAAAAAACAAGAGACCCAGTACTTC | CSATGLAGTKKQETQYF
TRBJ1-1 | 16 | TRBV11-2 | many | TRBD1 | TGTGCCAGCAGCTTAAGTGGAGGGGGCATGAACACTGAAGCTTTCTTT | CASSLSGGGMNTEAFF
TRBJ2-5 | 18 | TRBV4-1 | many | TRBD2 | TGCGCCAGCAGCCAAGCGCCGACGGGGGGGCTGGTTCAAGAGACCCAGTACTTC | CASSQAPTGGLVQETQYF
TRBJ1-2 | 15 | TRBV4-2 | many | TRBD1 | TGTGCCAGCAGCCAAGAGGGCAGGGGGGGCTATGGCTACACCTTC | CASSQEGRGGYGYTF
TRBJ1-1 | 15 | TRBV6-5 | many | . | TGTGCCAGCAGTTACTCGGTACTGTTGAACACTGAAGCTTTCTTT | CASSYSVLLNTEAFF
TRBJ1-4 | 14 | TRBV6-5 | many | . | TGTGCCAGCAGTTACGAGGGGACGGTTGAAAAACTGTTTTTT | CASSYEGTVEKLFF